A single sample is the source of the 18 T cell receptor beta chains below, sequenced in a study of CD8+ T cells in alopecia areata (dated by TCRdb to about 2018). Cells from mouse cutaneous lymph nodes were pooled, stained for CD4, CD8alpha, NKG2D, NKG2ACE and other markers, and then sorted on a BD Influx. Preparation of the library involved the immunoSEQ multiplex PCR assay. For TCR sequencing, RNA was extracted from every sample and reverse transcribed into cDNA to serve as template. This is the immuneACCESS table as TCRdb keeps it, with only in-frame sequences that have V and J called. A part of the clones is gone; compared with another copy, unresolved V genes explain less than half, and the rest is unexplained. The table shows around 300,000 clones here, with no singletons. The ten largest account for about 1.2% of the sample. Sequencing input: CD4+ T cells sorted from a lymph node. The receptors shown here come from a C3H/HeJ mouse with alopecia areata. With respect to MHC, this strain carries the haplotype H2-k.

This clone was seen more than once but under ten times. Gene names are the mouse ones. Other DNA sequences of this sample code for an identical CDR3. CDR3 amino acids: CASSRQTEVFF. The sequenced CDR3 bases are TGTGCCAGCAGCAGACAGACA. The J gene is TRBJ1-1, the V gene TRBV13-3, with D perhaps TRBD1 (5 bases). The CDR3 is cut off 4 residues early in the read; its end comes from the germline J gene. The CDR3 contains 11 residues. Germline lookup yields CDR1 NNHDY and CDR2 SYVADS.

Concerning this clone: The genes are named according to mouse. The read falls 4 residues short of the CDR3 end, and the missing part is taken from the germline J gene. Within the sample, other DNA sequences also encode this same CDR3. The chain links TRBV1 to TRBJ2-3; 12 bases agree with TRBD2. V dropped 3 bases and J dropped 0; count of bases not matched to a gene: 4. CDR1 NSQYPW and CDR2 LRSPGD come from the germline V gene (reference sequence). The CDR3 extends over 17 amino acids. This CDR3 is CTCSAPGLGGSAETLYF. Partial CDR3 DNA: TGCACCTGCAGTGCGCCGGGACTGGGGGGTAGTGCAGAA.

This clone was seen a few times. Gene and germline names: mouse. The CDR3 end lies 4 residues beyond the end of the read and is filled in from the germline J gene. The chain joins TRBV5 to TRBJ1-2; TRBD1 matches 8 bases. This CDR3 has 14 amino acids. The ends lost 5 bases at V and 1 base at J; junction bases unmatched: 3. Germline assignment: CDR1 LGHNA and CDR2 YNLKQL (reference sequence). CDR3 bases read: TGTGCCAGCAGCGCCGGGACAGGAAACTCC. Protein product: CASSAGTGNS. The entire CDR3 reads CASSAGTGNSDYTF.

Remarks on this clone: Gene names are the mouse ones. The CDR3 end lies 4 residues beyond the end of the read and is filled in from the germline J gene. The chain carries TRBV13-1 and TRBJ1-1; 10 bases are shared with TRBD1. Per the germline V gene, CDR1 is NSHNY and CDR2 is SYGAGN. This CDR3 is 15 amino acids long. V shed 5 bases and J 3 bases; nucleotides not matched to a gene: 7. The CDR3 sequence: CASSAPTGGDTEVFF. The sequenced part of the CDR3 DNA is TGTGCCAGCAGCGCCCCGACAGGGGGCGACACA.

The sample holds many counts of this clone. Gene names are mouse gene names. The CDR3 end lies 4 residues beyond the end of the read and is filled in from the germline J gene. The same CDR3 can be traced to other DNA sequences in this sample. This chain connects TRBV13-1 to TRBJ2-2, with 7 bases identical to TRBD1. Germline V gene lookup returns CDR1 NSHNY and CDR2 SYGAGN. Trimming took 2 bases from V and 2 from J; bases not matched to a gene: 0. The CDR3 loop spans 14 amino acids. The covered CDR3 bases are TGTGCCAGCAGTGACAGGGGGAACACCGGG. It yields the protein CASSDRGNTG. Given in full, the CDR3 is CASSDRGNTGQLYF.

A remark on this clone: Germline and genes here are mouse. The CDR3 is cut off 4 residues early in the read; its end comes from the germline J gene. V is TRBV19 and J is TRBJ2-3; 10 bases are a match to TRBD2. Germline assignment: CDR1 FNHDT and CDR2 SITEND (reference sequence). V lost 10 bases, J lost 0 bases, and 5 bases stayed unmatched. The CDR3 spans 14 residues. The CDR3 DNA, read in part, is TGTGCCGCCGGACTGGGGGCTAGTGCAGAA. The encoded protein is CAAGLGASAE. The CDR3 in full is CAAGLGASAETLYF.

This clone has a handful of counts. Gene and germline names: mouse. The read ends 4 residues early relative to the CDR3; the germline J gene fills the gap. Other DNA sequences in the same sample also yield this CDR3. The V call is TRBV19, the J call TRBJ2-1; TRBD2 agrees at 9 bases. The V and J ends lost 2 bases and 5 bases, in that order; junction bases with no gene match: 2. The CDR3 contains 14 residues. CDR1 and CDR2 (germline): FNHDT, SITEND (reference sequence). Partial CDR3 DNA: TGTGCCAGCAGTATCCCTGGGGGGGATGCT. This encodes CASSIPGGDA. The entire CDR3 protein reads CASSIPGGDAEQFF.

Notes on this clone: Gene names are mouse gene names. The read is 4 residues too short to cover the CDR3 end, so that end is filled in from the germline J gene. The rearrangement joins TRBV5 to TRBJ2-5; 11 nucleotides align to TRBD2. V dropped 4 bases and J dropped 2; count of bases not matched to a gene: 5. The germline V gene encodes CDR1 LGHNA and CDR2 YNLKQL (reference sequence). The CDR3 covers 16 residues. The CDR3 protein is CASSPHWGGGQDTQYF. Incomplete CDR3 DNA: TGTGCCAGCAGCCCCCACTGGGGGGGCGGCCAAGAC.

Of note for this clone: Mouse names are used for the genes. The read comes to an end 4 residues before the CDR3 does, leaving the germline J gene to fill in the end. The genes are TRBV1 and TRBJ1-2; possible D gene TRBD1, 6 bases. Trimming took 3 bases from V and 2 from J, leaving 13 bases between them. CDR1 NSQYPW and CDR2 LRSPGD come from the germline V gene (reference sequence). The CDR3 is made up of 15 amino acids. CDR3 DNA, as far as it was read: TGCACCTGCAGTGCTTTACAGGGCGGGAACTCC. It encodes CTCSALQGGNS. The whole CDR3 protein is CTCSALQGGNSDYTF.

In regard to this clone: The listed genes are named as in mouse. The read terminates 4 residues before the CDR3 end, so the remaining end is supplied by the germline J gene. The rearrangement joins TRBV13-1 to TRBJ2-3, with D unclear. This CDR3 contains 14 residues. Germline-derived CDR1 and CDR2 are NSHNY and SYGAGN. V lost 0 bases, J lost 3 bases, and 8 bases lay in between. CDR3 loop: CASSDAQVAETLYF. The part of the CDR3 DNA that was read is TGTGCCAGCAGTGATGCCCAGGTAGCAGAA.

On this clone itself: The germline and genes are mouse ones. Coverage ceases 4 residues before the CDR3 finishes, and the germline J gene fills in the end. The genes are TRBV13-1 and TRBJ2-2, with D maybe TRBD2 (5 bases). CDR1 is NSHNY and CDR2 is SYGAGN in the germline V gene. CDR3 length: 14 residues. Trimming stripped 2 bases from V and 4 bases from J, with 9 bases between. Here the CDR3 reads CASSDEDSTGQLYF. The CDR3 DNA, read in part, is TGTGCCAGCAGTGACGAGGACTCCACCGGG.

In its sample, this clone was seen a few times. Gene names refer to mouse genes. With the read ending 4 residues before the CDR3 end, the germline J gene is used to fill in that end. The chain is built from TRBV5 and TRBJ2-7, with 8 bases lining up with TRBD2. Germline V gene sequence: CDR1 LGHNA, CDR2 YNLKQL (reference sequence). The CDR3 runs to 15 residues. J lost 2 bases, V lost 4 bases, and 7 bases had no gene match. The CDR3 spells CASSPALGAAYEQYF. CDR3 DNA (partial): TGTGCCAGCAGCCCCGCACTGGGGGCCGCCTAT.

Comments on this clone: Each gene name is a mouse one. The read ends 4 residues early relative to the CDR3; the germline J gene fills the gap. The chain is built from TRBV13-1 and TRBJ2-1; D may be TRBD1 (6 bases). Germline CDR1 and CDR2: NSHNY and SYGAGN. Trimming left V 4 bases short and J 6 bases short, with 11 bases between. The CDR3 is made up of 13 amino acids. Partial CDR3 DNA: TGTGCCAGCAGTCGCCAGGGGTTTGCT. It encodes CASSRQGFA. The full CDR3 protein is CASSRQGFAEQFF.

There are a few counts of this clone. Gene names denote mouse genes. The read gets to within 3 residues of the CDR3 end, and the germline J gene fills in the rest. The rearrangement links TRBV1 to TRBJ1-6; 8 nucleotides line up with TRBD1. TRBJ1-6 is an ORF for which the function is uncertain. After removal of 3 bases from V and 2 bases from J, the junction contained 3 bases not matched to a gene. CDR1 is NSQYPW, CDR2 LRSPGD, per germline (reference sequence). The CDR3 is 16 residues long. The covered CDR3 bases are TGCACCTGCAGTGCGGACAGGGCCCCCTATAATTCGCCC. It specifies CTCSADRAPYNSP. The whole CDR3 reads CTCSADRAPYNSPLYF.

As for this clone: The gene names here belong to mouse. CDR3 DNA (partial): TGTGCCAGCAGGCCCGACTGGGGGGTTAACCAAGAC. Translating gives CASRPDWGVNQD. The complete CDR3 sequence is CASRPDWGVNQDTQYF. The chain uses TRBV19 and TRBJ2-5; TRBD2 matches 10 bases. The CDR3 goes on 4 residues after the read ends, and that part is filled in from the germline J gene. Germline values: CDR1 FNHDT, CDR2 SITEND (reference sequence). The CDR3 has 16 amino acids. Trimming removed 5 bases from V and 0 bases from J; junction bases left unmatched: 6.

For this clone: Gene names are the mouse ones. Read sequence stops 4 residues before the CDR3 end, and the germline J gene provides the missing end. The rearrangement joins TRBV5 to TRBJ2-5, with 11 nucleotides matching TRBD2. Germline lookup yields CDR1 LGHNA and CDR2 YNLKQL (reference sequence). The CDR3 covers 15 residues. The CDR3 loop reads CASSQVLGGHDTQYF. CDR3 DNA, as far as it was read: TGTGCCAGCAGCCAAGTACTGGGGGGGCACGAC.

Of note for this clone: Mouse names are used for the genes. The read falls 4 residues short of the CDR3 end, and the missing part is taken from the germline J gene. The sample carries other DNA sequences with the same CDR3. The chain couples TRBV13-2 to TRBJ2-3, with 9 bases aligning to TRBD2. V lost 5 bases to trimming and J lost 0 bases; unmatched junction nucleotides: 4. CDR3 length equals 15 residues. Germline V gene lookup returns CDR1 NNHNN and CDR2 SYGAGS (reference sequence). The covered CDR3 bases are TGTGCCAGCGGCGGGACTGGGACTAGTGCAGAA. Protein product: CASGGTGTSAE. The entire CDR3 reads CASGGTGTSAETLYF.

This clone was seen more than once but under ten times. Mouse gene names and germline throughout. The same CDR3 is also encoded by other DNA sequences in this sample. The DNA read from the CDR3 is TGTGCCTGGAGTCTCCTGGGGGGACGGGCT. This sequence encodes CAWSLLGGRA. The entire CDR3 sequence reads CAWSLLGGRAEQFF. The chain uses TRBV31 and TRBJ2-1; the match to TRBD2 covers 8 bases. The CDR3 end is not reached by the read, which stops 4 residues before it; the germline J gene fills it in. The CDR3 is 14 residues long. Germline-derived CDR1 and CDR2 are GKSSPN and SITVG.